This TCR beta chain originates from a study of blood T cell repertoires in COVID-19. Study background: Both acute and convalescent COVID-19 samples were obtained from the United States, Italy and Spain.

With 9 bases clipped from V and 2 bases from J, the junction kept 6 bases outside the gene matches. There are 14 residues in the CDR3. Germline CDR1 reads LNHDA; CDR2 reads SQIVND (reference sequence). In the original processing: From reference gene primer amplification, estimates of nucleated cell counts were derived. Only in-frame clones appear in the TCRdb table, and some are missing; sequencing was by immunoSEQ multiplex PCR. Clone size and the V and J calls come from that table; the DNA yielded D and trimming. The profile shows about 200,000 clones, approximately 88% of them singletons. Sequenced material: peripheral blood. J is TRBJ2-2 and V is TRBV19; 7 nucleotides align to TRBD2. This TCR came from a man aged 40-55 years with acute or convalescent COVID-19. The CDR3 loop is CASCRDYNTGELFF. CDR3 nucleotides: TGTGCCAGCTGCCGGGACTACAACACCGGGGAGCTGTTTTTT.